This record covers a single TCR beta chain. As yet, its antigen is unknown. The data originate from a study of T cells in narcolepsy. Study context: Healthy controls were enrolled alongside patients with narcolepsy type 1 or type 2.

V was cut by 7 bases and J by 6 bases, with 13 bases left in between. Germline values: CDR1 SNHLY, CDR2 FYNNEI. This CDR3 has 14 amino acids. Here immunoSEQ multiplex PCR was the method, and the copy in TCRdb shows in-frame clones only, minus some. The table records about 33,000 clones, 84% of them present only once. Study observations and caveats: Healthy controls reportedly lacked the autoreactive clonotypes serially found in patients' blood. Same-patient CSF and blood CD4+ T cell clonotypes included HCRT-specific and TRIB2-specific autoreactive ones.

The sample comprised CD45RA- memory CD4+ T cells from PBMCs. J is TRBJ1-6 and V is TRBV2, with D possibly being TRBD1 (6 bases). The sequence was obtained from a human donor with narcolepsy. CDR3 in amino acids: CASNIQGGNSPLHF. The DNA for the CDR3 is TGTGCCAGCAACATACAGGGTGGTAATTCACCCCTCCACTTT.